These 4 T cell receptor beta chains originate from one sample sequenced in a study of blood T cell repertoires in COVID-19. Sequencing was performed with immunoSEQ multiplex PCR; in TCRdb, only in-frame clones are kept and a portion is missing. The profile shows approximately 45,000 clones, about 86% of them singletons. Source material: peripheral blood. The receptors stem from a woman older than 75 with acute or convalescent COVID-19.

The chain combines TRBV30 with TRBJ1-5, with 9 bases that match TRBD1. V lost 2 bases to trimming and J lost 4 bases; unmatched junction nucleotides: 3. The CDR3 contains 14 residues. Germline V CDR1 and CDR2: GTSNPN, SVGIG (reference sequence). CDR3 in DNA: TGTGCCTGGAGTACCGACAGGGGGAATCAGCCCCAGCATTTT. It encodes CAWSTDRGNQPQHF.

This chain connects TRBV3-1 (or the pseudogene TRBV3-2) to TRBJ1-2; 7 nucleotides match TRBD1. After removal of 1 base from V and 8 bases from J, the junction contained 7 bases not matched to a gene. The CDR3 contains 14 residues. Germline V gene sequence: CDR1 LGHDT, CDR2 YNNKEL (reference sequence). CDR3 in amino acids: CASSQALDRLGYTF. Here the CDR3 DNA reads TGTGCCAGCAGCCAAGCTCTGGACAGGCTCGGCTACACCTTC.

The rearrangement joins TRBV6-6 to TRBJ2-7; perhaps TRBD1 as D (6 bases). This CDR3 spans 15 amino acids. Trimming left V 0 bases short and J 1 base short, with 10 bases between. The germline CDR1 and CDR2 sequences are MNHNY and SVGAGI (reference sequence). In nucleotides, the CDR3 is TGTGCCAGCAGTTACTCTTTGACAGGATCCTACGAGCAGTACTTC. It yields the protein CASSYSLTGSYEQYF.

A few counts support this clone. The genes are TRBV2 and TRBJ1-4; 7 nucleotides align to TRBD1. V gave up 7 bases and J gave up 3 bases; unmatched junction bases: 5. Germline V CDR1 and CDR2: SNHLY, FYNNEI. The CDR3 runs to 14 residues. CDR3 in DNA: TGTGCCAGCACCAGACAGGGCCCTAATGAAAAACTGTTTTTT. It codes for CASTRQGPNEKLFF.